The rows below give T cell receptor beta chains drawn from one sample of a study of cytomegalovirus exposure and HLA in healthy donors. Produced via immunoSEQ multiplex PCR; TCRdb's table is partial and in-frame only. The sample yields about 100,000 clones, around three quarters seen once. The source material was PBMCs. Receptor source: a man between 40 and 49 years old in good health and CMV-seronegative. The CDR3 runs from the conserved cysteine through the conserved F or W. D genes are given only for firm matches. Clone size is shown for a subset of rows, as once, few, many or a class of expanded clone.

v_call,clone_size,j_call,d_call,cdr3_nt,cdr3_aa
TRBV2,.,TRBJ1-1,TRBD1,TGTGCCAGCGGAGCGGACAGGCGGAACACTGAAGCTTTCTTT,CASGADRRNTEAFF
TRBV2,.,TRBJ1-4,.,TGTGCCAGCAGTGTAGGGGGTCACCCTAATGAAAAACTGTTTTTT,CASSVGGHPNEKLFF
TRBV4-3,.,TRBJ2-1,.,TGCGCCAGCAGCCAATCCAAATCGGCGGGGGCCTTAAACAATGAGCAGTTCTTC,CASSQSKSAGALNNEQFF
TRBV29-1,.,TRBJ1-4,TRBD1,TGCAGCGTCGTACAGGGGGGGGAAGAAAAACTGTTTTTT,CSVVQGGEEKLFF
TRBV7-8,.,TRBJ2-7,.,TGTGCCAGCAGCTCCGCCGGGAGTACCTACGAGCAGTACTTC,CASSSAGSTYEQYF
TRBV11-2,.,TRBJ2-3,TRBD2,TGTGCCAGCAGCTTGGGAATGACTAGCGGGGGGATAGATACGCAGTATTTT,CASSLGMTSGGIDTQYF
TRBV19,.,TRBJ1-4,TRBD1,TGTGCCAGTAGACGACCGGGACAGACTAATGAAAAACTGTTTTTT,CASRRPGQTNEKLFF
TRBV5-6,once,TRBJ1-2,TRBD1,TGTGCCAGCAGCTTGGCCGGGACAGGGGGCTATGGCTACACCTTC,CASSLAGTGGYGYTF
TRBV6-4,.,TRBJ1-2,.,TGTGCCAGCAGTGAGGTCGGGGGGTCGTCGGTCTATGGCTACACCTTC,CASSEVGGSSVYGYTF
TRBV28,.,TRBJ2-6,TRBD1,TGTGCCAGTGGACAGGGGAGCTCTGGGGCCAACGTCCTGACTTTC,CASGQGSSGANVLTF
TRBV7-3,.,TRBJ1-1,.,TGTGCCAGCAGCTTAAAGAGTTTGAACACTGAAGCTTTCTTT,CASSLKSLNTEAFF
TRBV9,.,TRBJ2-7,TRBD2,TGTGCCAGCAGCGTAGGGGGGACTAGCCCCCGAATATACGAGCAGTACTTC,CASSVGGTSPRIYEQYF
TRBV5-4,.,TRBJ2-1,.,TGTGCCAGCAGCTACCCCGGCACAGCCTACAATGAGCAGTTCTTC,CASSYPGTAYNEQFF
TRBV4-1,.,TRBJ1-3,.,TGCGCCAGCAGCCCTAAGGGTTGGCAGGACATCTCTGGAAACACCATATATTTT,CASSPKGWQDISGNTIYF
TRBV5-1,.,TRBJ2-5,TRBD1,TGCGCCAGCAGCTTGGGACAGGGGTACCAAGAGACCCAGTACTTC,CASSLGQGYQETQYF
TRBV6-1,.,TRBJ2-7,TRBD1,TGTGCCAGCAGTTCGGGACAGGACAACGAGCAGTACTTC,CASSSGQDNEQYF
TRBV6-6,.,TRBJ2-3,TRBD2,TGTGCCAGACCTCAGCGGGGGCCTCGCACAGATACGCAGTATTTT,CARPQRGPRTDTQYF
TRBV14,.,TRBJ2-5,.,TGTGCCAGCAGCCGCCAGGAGACCCAGTACTTC,CASSRQETQYF
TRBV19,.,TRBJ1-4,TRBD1,TGTGCCAGTAGTAATCGGGACAGGGGTGAAAAACTGTTTTTT,CASSNRDRGEKLFF
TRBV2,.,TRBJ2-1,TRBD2,TGTGCCAGCAGTGGACTAGCGGGGGGGTCTAATGAGCAGTTCTTC,CASSGLAGGSNEQFF
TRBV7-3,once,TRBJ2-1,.,TGTGCCAGCAGCTTAACGGCAAGCTCCTACAATGAGCAGTTCTTC,CASSLTASSYNEQFF
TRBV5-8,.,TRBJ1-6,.,TGTGCCAGCACGGGATGGAATTCACCCCTCCACTTT,CASTGWNSPLHF
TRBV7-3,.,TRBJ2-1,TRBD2,TGTGCCAGCAGCTTAATACGGGGGGGCCTAAATGAGCAGTTCTTC,CASSLIRGGLNEQFF
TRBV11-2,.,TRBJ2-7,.,TGTGCCAGCAGCTTCCCGTACGGTAGCGGTTACGAGCAGTACTTC,CASSFPYGSGYEQYF
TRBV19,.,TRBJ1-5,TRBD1,TGTGCCAGTAGTAGAGGGCAGGGGGCTGGTCAGCCCCAGCATTTT,CASSRGQGAGQPQHF
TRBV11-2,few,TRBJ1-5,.,TGTGCCAGCAGCCCCCTGGACAGCATAACGCCCCAGCATTTT,CASSPLDSITPQHF
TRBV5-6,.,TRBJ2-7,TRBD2,TGTGCCAGCAGCCCCCGGACTAGCGGGGGGTTCGAGCAGTACTTC,CASSPRTSGGFEQYF
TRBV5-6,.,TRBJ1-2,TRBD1,TGTGCCAGCAGCCTTGGACCGGACAGGGGGAACTATGGCTACACCTTC,CASSLGPDRGNYGYTF
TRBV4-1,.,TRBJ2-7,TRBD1,TGCGCCAGCAGCCACGGACAGGGGGAGGCCTACGAGCAGTACTTC,CASSHGQGEAYEQYF
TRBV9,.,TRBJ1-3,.,TGTGCCAGCAGCGTTACTTTGAGCTCTGGAAACACCATATATTTT,CASSVTLSSGNTIYF
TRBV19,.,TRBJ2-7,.,TGTGCCAGTAGTCTCACTTCAACCTACGAGCAGTACTTC,CASSLTSTYEQYF
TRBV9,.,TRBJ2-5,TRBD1,TGTGCCAGCAGCGTTGGAACAGGGGCGAGGGAGACCCAGTACTTC,CASSVGTGARETQYF
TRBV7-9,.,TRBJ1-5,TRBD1,TGTGCCAGCAGCCCGGACAGGGGGGGCCAGCCCCAGCATTTT,CASSPDRGGQPQHF
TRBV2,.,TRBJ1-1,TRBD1,TGTGCCAGCAGACACAGGGGCCCGAACACTGAAGCTTTCTTT,CASRHRGPNTEAFF
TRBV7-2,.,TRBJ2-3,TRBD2,TGTGCCAGCAGCTTAGGGGGCGGGGGGGCATCGGATACGCAGTATTTT,CASSLGGGGASDTQYF
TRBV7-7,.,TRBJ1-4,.,TGTGCTAGCAGCTTATTGTGTTTAATTTGTGCAACTAATGAAAAACTGTTTTTT,CASSLLCLICATNEKLFF
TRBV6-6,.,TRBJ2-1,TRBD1,TGTGCCATTAACCGGGACAGGGGACACAATGAGCAGTTCTTC,CAINRDRGHNEQFF
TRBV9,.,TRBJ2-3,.,TGTGCCAGCAGCCTAAGACTAGAGGGGGATACGCAGTATTTT,CASSLRLEGDTQYF
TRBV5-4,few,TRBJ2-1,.,TGTGCCAGCAGACCGGACAGTTACAATGAGCAGTTCTTC,CASRPDSYNEQFF
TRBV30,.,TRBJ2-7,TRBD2,TGTGCCTGGAGTGTGGGACTAGCGGGGAACTACGAGCAGTACTTC,CAWSVGLAGNYEQYF
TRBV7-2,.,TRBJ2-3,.,TGTGCCAGCAGCCCACCCCTAGGGGGGGGCAAGTATTTT,CASSPPLGGGKYF
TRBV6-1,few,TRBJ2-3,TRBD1,TGTGCCAGCAGTGAAGCGAGGGCAGGGGGCGCAGATACGCAGTATTTT,CASSEARAGGADTQYF
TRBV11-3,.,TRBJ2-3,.,TGTGCCAGCAGCTTCGGGGAAGATACGCAGTATTTT,CASSFGEDTQYF
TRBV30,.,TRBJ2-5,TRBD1,TGTGCCTGGAATAGACAGGGGCCCCAAGGATATCGGGAGACCCAGTACTTC,CAWNRQGPQGYRETQYF
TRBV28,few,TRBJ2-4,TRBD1,TGTGCCAGCAGTCAGGGACAGGGTGACATTCAGTACTTC,CASSQGQGDIQYF
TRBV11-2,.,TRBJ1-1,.,TGTGCCAGCAGCTTACTGGGGAGGACTGAAGCTTTCTTT,CASSLLGRTEAFF
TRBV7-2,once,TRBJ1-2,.,TGTGCCAGCAGCTTAGATCTTCTCAACTATGGCTACACCTTC,CASSLDLLNYGYTF
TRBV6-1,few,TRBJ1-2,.,TGTGCCAGCAGTGACAGGAACTATGGCTACACCTTC,CASSDRNYGYTF